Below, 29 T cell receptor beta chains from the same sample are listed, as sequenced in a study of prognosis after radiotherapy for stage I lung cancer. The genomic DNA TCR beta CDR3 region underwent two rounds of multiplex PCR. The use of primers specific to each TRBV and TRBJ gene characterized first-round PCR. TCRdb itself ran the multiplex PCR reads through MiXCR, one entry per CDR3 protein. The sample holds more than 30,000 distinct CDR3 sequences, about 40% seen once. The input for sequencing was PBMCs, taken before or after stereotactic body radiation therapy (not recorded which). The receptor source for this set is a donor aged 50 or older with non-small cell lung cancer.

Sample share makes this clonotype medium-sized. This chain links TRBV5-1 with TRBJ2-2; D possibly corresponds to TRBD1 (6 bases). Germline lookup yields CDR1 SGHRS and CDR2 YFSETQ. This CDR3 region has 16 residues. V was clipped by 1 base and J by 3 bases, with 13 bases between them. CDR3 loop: CASSLIGRGDTGELFF. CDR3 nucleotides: TGCGCCAGCAGCTTGATCGGCAGGGGCGACACCGGGGAGCTGTTTTTT.

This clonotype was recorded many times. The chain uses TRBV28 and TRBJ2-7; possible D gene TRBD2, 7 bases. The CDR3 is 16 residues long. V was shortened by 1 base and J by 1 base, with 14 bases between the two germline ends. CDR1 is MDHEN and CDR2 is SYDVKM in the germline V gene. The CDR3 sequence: CASSLSAGAKSYEQYF. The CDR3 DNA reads TGTGCCAGCAGTTTATCGGCGGGGGCCAAATCCTACGAGCAGTACTTC. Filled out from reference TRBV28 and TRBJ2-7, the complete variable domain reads DVKVTQSSRYLVKRTGEKVFLECVQDMDHENMFWYRQDPGLGLRLIYFSYDVKMKEKGDIPEGYSVSREKKERFSLILESASTNQTSMYLCASSLSAGAKSYEQYFGPGTRLTVT.

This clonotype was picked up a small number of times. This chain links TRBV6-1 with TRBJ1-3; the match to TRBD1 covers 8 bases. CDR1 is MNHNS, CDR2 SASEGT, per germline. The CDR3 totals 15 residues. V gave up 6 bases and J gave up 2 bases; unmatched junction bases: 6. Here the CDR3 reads CASSHTTGAGNTIYF. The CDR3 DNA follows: TGTGCCAGCAGCCATACGACAGGGGCTGGAAACACCATATATTTT.

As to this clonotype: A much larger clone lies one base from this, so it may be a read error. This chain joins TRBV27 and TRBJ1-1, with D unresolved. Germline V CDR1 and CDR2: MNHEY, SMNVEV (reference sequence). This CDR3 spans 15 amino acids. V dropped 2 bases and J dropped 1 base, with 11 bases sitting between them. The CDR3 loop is CASSLTSAGNTEAFF. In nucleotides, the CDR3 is TGTGCCAGCAGTTTAACCTCGGCGGGGAACACTGAAGCTTTCTTT.

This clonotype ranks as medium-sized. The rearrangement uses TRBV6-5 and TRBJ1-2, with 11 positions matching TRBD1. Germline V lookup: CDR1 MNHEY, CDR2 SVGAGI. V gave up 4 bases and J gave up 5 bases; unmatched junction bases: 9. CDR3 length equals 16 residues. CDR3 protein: CASSSPRDRGGYGYTF. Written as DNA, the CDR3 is TGTGCCAGCAGTTCTCCCCGGGACAGGGGGGGGTATGGCTACACCTTC.

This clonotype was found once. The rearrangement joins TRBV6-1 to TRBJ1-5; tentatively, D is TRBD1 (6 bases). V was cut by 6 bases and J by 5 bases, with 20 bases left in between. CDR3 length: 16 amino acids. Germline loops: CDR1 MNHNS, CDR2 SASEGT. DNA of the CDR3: TGTGCCAGCAGCCCTGCACTTGGACAGATAGATCAGCCCCAGCATTTT. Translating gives CASSPALGQIDQPQHF.

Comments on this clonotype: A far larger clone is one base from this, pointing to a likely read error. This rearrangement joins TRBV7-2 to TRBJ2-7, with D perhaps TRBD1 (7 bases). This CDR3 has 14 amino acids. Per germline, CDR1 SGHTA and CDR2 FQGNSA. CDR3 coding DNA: TGTGCCACCAGCGGAGGGACAGTATCCTACGAGCAGTACTTC. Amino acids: CATSGGTVSYEQYF.

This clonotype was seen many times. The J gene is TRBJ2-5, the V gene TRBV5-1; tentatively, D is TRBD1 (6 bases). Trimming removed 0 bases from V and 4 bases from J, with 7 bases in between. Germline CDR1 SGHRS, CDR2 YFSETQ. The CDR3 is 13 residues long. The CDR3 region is CASSLEQGETQYF. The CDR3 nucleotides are TGCGCCAGCAGCTTGGAACAGGGAGAGACCCAGTACTTC.

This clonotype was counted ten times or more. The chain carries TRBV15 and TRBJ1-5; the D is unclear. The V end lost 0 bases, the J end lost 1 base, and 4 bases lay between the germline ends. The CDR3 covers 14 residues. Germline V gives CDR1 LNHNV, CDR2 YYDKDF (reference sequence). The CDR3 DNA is TGTGCCACCAGCAGAGAACCCAGCAATCAGCCCCAGCATTTT. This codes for CATSREPSNQPQHF.

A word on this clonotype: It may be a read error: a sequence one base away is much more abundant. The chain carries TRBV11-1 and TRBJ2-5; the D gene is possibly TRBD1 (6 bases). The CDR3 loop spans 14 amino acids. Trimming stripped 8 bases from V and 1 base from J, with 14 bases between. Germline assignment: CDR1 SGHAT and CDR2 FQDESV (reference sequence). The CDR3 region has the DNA TGTGCCAGCGGCTCCGACAGGACCCAAGAGACCCAGTACTTC. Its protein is CASGSDRTQETQYF.

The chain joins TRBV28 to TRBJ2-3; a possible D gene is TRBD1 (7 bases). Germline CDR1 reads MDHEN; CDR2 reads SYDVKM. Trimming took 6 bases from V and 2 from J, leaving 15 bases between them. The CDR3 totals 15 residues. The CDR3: CASSPGDRLTDTQYF. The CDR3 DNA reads TGTGCCAGCAGCCCGGGGGACAGACTCACAGATACGCAGTATTTT.

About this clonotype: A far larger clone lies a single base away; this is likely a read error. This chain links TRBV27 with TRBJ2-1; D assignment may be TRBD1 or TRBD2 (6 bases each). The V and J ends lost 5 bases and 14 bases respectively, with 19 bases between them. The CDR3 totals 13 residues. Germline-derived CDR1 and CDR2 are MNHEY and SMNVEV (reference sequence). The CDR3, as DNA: TGTGCCAGCAGTGAAGCGGGCTTCGGGGGCAAGTTCTTC. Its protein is CASSEAGFGGKFF.

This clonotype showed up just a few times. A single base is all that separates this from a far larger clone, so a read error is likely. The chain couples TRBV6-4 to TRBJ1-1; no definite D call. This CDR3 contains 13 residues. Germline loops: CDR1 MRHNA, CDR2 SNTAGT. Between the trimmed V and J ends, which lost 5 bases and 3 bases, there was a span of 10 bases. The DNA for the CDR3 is TGTGCCAGCAGTTACGAGGAGCACACTGAAGCTTTCTTT. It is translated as CASSYEEHTEAFF.

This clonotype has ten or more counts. CDR3: CASSQVPFERFGNQPQHF. As DNA, the CDR3 is TGTGCCAGCAGCCAAGTCCCCTTTGAGCGATTCGGCAATCAGCCCCAGCATTTT. This sequence joins TRBV3-1 and TRBJ1-5, with D unclear. This CDR3 has 18 residues. V shed 1 base and J shed 2 bases, with 18 bases lying between them. Germline V gene lookup returns CDR1 LGHDT and CDR2 YNNKEL (reference sequence).

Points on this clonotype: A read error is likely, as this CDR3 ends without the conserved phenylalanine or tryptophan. The CDR3 sequence is CASSRLAGGHTGDLFL. DNA for the CDR3: TGCGCCAGCAGCCGTCTAGCGGGAGGTCACACCGGGGATCTGTTTCTT. The chain carries TRBV5-1 and TRBJ2-2; 11 bases match TRBD2. Germline lookup yields CDR1 SGHRS and CDR2 YFSETQ. This CDR3 contains 16 residues.

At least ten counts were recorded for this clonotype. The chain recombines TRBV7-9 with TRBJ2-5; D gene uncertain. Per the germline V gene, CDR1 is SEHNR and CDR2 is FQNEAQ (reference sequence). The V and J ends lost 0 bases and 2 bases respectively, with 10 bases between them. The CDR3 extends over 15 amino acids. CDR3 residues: CASSLARQNQETQYF. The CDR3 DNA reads TGTGCCAGCAGCTTAGCGCGTCAGAATCAAGAGACCCAGTACTTC.

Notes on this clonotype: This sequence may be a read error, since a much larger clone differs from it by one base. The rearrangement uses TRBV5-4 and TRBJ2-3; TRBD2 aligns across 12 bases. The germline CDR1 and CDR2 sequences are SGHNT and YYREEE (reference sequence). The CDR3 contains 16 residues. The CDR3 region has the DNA TGTGCCATCAGCTCGCGGACTAGCGGGGGCACAGATACGCAGTATTTT. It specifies CAISSRTSGGTDTQYF.

The CDR3 bases are TGTGCCAGCAGCTTTGCGGGAGGGCCGAATGAGCAGTTCTTC. Translating it yields CASSFAGGPNEQFF. This chain joins TRBV5-5 and TRBJ2-1; 9 positions agree with TRBD2. Germline loops: CDR1 SGHKS, CDR2 YYEKEE (reference sequence). J lost 7 bases, V lost 2 bases, and 4 bases had no gene match. The CDR3 consists of 14 residues.

The CDR3, as DNA: TGTGCCAGCAGGATACAGGGACATTCACCCCTCCACTTT. Residues: CASRIQGHSPLHF. The chain combines TRBV6-2 or TRBV6-3 with TRBJ1-6; D is possibly TRBD1 (6 bases). The CDR3 is 13 amino acids. Per the germline V gene, CDR1 is MNHEY and CDR2 is SVGEGT. Deletions cut 6 bases from V and 8 bases from J, with 11 bases between.

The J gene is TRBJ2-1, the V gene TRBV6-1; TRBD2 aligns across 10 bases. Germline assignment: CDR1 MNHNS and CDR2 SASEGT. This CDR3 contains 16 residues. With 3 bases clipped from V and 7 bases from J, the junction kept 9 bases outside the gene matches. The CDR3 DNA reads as TGTGCCAGCAGTGATTCCCTAGCGGGAGATAGAAATGAGCAGTTCTTC. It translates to CASSDSLAGDRNEQFF.

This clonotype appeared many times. The CDR3 region is CAWSVQGTAVNTEAFF. CDR3 DNA: TGTGCCTGGAGTGTCCAGGGAACAGCCGTGAACACTGAAGCTTTCTTT. This chain links TRBV30 with TRBJ1-1, with a possible D match to TRBD1 (5 bases). CDR3 length equals 16 residues. CDR1 is GTSNPN and CDR2 is SVGIG in the germline V gene (reference sequence). With 0 bases removed from V and 0 bases from J, the gap between germline ends came to 14 bases.

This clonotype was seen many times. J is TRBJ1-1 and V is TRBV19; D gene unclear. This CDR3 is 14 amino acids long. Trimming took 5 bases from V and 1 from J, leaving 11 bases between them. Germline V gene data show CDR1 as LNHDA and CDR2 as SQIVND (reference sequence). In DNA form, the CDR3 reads TGTGCCAGTAGTGCGAGACGGCCGAACACTGAAGCTTTCTTT. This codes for CASSARRPNTEAFF.

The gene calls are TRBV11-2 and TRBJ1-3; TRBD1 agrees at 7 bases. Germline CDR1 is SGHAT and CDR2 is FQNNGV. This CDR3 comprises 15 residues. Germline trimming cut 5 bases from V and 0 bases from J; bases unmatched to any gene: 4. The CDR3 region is CASSLGQLSGNTIYF. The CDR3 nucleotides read TGTGCCAGCAGCCTGGGACAGCTCTCTGGAAACACCATATATTTT.

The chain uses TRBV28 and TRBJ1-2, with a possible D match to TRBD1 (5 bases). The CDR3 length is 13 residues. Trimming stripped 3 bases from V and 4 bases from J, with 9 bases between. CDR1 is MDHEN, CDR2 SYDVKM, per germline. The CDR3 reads CASSFGGTYGYTF. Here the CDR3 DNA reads TGTGCCAGCAGTTTTGGGGGGACCTATGGCTACACCTTC.

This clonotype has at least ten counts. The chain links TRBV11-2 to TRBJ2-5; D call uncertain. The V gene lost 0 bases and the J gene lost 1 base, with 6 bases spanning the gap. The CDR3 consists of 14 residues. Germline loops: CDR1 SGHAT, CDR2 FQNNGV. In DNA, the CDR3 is TGTGCCAGCAGCTTAGAGAGGTTCCAAGAGACCCAGTACTTC. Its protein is CASSLERFQETQYF.

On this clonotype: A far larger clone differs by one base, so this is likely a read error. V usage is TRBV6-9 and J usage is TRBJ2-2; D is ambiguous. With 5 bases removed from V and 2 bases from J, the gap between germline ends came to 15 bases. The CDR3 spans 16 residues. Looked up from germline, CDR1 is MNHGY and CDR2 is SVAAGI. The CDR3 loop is CASSPRAYLNTGELFF. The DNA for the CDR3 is TGTGCCAGCAGTCCACGGGCCTATCTTAACACCGGGGAGCTGTTTTTT.

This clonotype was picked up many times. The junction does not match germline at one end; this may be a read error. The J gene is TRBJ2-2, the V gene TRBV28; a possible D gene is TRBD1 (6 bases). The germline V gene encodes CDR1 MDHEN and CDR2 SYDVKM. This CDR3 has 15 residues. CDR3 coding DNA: TGTGCCAGCACTTTAAACCTAGGACAGTCCGGGGAGCTGTTTTTT. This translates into CASTLNLGQSGELFF.

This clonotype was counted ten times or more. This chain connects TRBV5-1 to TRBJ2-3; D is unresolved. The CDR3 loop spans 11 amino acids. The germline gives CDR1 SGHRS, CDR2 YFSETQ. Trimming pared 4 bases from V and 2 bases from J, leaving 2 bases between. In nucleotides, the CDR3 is TGCGCCAGCAGCAACACAGATACGCAGTATTTT. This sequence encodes CASSNTDTQYF.

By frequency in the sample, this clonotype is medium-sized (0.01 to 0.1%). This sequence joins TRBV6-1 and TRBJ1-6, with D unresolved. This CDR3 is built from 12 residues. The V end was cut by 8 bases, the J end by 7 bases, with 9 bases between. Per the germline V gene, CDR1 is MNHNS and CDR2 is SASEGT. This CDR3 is CASSLGNSPLHF. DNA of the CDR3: TGTGCCAGCTCATTGGGAAATTCACCCCTCCACTTT.